This T cell receptor beta chain was identified during a study of cytomegalovirus exposure and HLA in healthy donors. This clone was recorded a few times. Its antigen is currently unknown. The V gene end was trimmed by 6 bases and the J gene end by 8 bases; junction bases not matched to a gene: 6. The CDR3 runs to 14 residues. The germline CDR1 and CDR2 sequences are MDHEN and SYDVKM. Overall study results and limits: Other equally common chains were less clonally expanded than HLA-associated TCR beta chains, a later analysis showed.

13 Jbeta primers and 60 Vbeta primers were used for the PCR. Using immunoSEQ multiplex PCR, the repertoire was profiled, and TCRdb retains in-frame clones only, with some absent. The sample lists about 110,000 clones; approximately 11% were seen once. The source of this sequence is a man in his forties or fifties in good health and CMV-seropositive. This chain connects TRBV28 to TRBJ1-4; TRBD1 aligns across 10 bases. The sequenced sample was PBMCs. This CDR3 reads CASRLDRGGEKLFF. DNA of the CDR3: TGTGCCAGCAGGTTGGACAGGGGGGGGGAAAAACTGTTTTTT.